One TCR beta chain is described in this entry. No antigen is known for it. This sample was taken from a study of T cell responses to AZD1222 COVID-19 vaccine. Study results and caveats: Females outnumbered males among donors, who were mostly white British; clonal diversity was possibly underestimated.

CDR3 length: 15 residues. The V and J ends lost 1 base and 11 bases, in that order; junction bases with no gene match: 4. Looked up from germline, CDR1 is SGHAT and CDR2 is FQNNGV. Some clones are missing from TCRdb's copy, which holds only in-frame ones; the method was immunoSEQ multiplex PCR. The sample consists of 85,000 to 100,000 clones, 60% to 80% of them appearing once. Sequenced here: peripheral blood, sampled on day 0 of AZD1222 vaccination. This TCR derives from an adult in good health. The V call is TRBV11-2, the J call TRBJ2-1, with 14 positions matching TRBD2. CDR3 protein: CASSLGTSGGFKQFF. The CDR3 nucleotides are TGTGCCAGCAGCTTAGGGACTAGCGGGGGGTTTAAGCAGTTCTTC.